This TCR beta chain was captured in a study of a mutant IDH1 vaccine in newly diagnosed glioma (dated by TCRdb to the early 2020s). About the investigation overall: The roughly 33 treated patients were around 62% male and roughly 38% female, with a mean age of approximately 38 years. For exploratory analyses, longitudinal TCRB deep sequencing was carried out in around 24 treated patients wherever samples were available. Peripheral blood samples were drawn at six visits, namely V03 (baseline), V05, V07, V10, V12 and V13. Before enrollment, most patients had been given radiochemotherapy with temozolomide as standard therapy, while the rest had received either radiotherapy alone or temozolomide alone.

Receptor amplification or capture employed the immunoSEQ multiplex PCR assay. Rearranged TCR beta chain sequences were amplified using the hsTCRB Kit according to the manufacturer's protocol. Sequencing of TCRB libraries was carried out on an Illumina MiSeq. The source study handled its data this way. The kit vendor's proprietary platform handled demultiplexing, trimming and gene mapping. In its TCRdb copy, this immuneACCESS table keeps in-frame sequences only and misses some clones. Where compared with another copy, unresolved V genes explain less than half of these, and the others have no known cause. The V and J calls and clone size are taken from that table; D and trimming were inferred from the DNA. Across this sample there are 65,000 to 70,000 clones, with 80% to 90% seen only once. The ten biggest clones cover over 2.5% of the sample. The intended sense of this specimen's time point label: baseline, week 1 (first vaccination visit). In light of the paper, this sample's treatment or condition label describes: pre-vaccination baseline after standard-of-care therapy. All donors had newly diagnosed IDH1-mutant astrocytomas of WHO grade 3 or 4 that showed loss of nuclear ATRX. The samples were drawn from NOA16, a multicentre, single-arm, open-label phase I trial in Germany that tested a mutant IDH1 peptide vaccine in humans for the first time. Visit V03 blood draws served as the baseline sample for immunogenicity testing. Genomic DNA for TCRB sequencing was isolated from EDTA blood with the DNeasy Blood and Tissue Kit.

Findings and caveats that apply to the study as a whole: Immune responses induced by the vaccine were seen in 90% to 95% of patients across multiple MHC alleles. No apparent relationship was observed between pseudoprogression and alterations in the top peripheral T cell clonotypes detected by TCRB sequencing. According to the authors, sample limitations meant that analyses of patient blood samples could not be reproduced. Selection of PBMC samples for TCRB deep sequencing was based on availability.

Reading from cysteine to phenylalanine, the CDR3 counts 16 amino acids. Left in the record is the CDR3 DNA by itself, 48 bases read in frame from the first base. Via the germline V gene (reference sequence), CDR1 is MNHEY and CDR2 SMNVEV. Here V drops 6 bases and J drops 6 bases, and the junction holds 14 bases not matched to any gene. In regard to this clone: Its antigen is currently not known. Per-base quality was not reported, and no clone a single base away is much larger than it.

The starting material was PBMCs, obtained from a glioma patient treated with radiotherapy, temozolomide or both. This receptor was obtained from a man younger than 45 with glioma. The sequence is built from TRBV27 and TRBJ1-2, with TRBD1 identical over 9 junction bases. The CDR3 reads CASSRRDRQGGDGYTF. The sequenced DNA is TGTGCCAGCAGCCGTCGGGACCGACAGGGGGGGGATGGCTACACCTTC.